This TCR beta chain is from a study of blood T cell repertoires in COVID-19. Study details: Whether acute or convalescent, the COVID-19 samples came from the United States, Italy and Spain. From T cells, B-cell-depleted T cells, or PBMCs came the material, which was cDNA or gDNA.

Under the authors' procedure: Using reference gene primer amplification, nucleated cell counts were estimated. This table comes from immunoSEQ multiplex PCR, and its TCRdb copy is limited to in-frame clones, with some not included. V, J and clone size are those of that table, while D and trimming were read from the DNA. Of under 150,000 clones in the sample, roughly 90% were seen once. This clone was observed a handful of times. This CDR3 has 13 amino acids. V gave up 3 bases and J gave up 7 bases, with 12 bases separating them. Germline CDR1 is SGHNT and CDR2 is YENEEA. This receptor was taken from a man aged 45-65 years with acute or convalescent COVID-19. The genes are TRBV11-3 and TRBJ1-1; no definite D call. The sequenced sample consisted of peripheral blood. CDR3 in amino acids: CASSFKVGLEAFF. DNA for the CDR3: TGTGCCAGCAGCTTTAAGGTGGGCCTTGAAGCTTTCTTT.